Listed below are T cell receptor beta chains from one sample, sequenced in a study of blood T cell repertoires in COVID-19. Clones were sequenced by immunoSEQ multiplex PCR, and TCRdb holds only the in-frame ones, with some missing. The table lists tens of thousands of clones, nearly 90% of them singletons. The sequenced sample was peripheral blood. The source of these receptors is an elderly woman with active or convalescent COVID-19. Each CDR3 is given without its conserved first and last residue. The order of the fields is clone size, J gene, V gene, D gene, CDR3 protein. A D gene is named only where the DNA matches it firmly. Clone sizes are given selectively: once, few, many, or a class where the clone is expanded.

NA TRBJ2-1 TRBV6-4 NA ASSDQYGGEQF
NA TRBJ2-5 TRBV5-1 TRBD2 ASSLVPPAGGQTQY
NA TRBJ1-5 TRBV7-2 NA ASSSLGTGNQPQH
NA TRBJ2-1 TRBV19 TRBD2 ASSSGAGVVEQF
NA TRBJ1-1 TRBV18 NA ASSPKGPLTEAF
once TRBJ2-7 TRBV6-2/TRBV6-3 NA ASSYWGVGKSSYEQY
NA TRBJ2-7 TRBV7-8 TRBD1 ASSLGTGIEQY
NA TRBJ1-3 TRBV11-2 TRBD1 ASSLGQPGNTIY
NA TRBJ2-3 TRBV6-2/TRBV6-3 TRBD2 ASSPSFSGRAADTQY
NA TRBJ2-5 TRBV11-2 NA ASSFGSQETQY